This T cell receptor (beta chain) was recorded in a study of control samples from healthy donors and cancer patients. Clones were sequenced by immunoSEQ multiplex PCR, and TCRdb holds only the in-frame ones, with some missing. The sample carries 150,000 to 200,000 clones, 90% to 95% recorded once. CDR1 MGHRA and CDR2 YSYEKL come from the germline V gene. The ends lost 4 bases at V and 2 bases at J; junction bases unmatched: 7. This CDR3 is 17 amino acids long. The sequence was collected from a woman aged 30 to 39 in good health. What was sequenced was blood. The chain couples TRBV4-1 to TRBJ2-4; 11 nucleotides line up with TRBD2. CDR3 amino acids: CASSPLAGARSKNIQYF. CDR3 DNA: TGCGCCAGCAGCCCACTAGCGGGAGCAAGGTCCAAAAACATTCAGTACTTC.